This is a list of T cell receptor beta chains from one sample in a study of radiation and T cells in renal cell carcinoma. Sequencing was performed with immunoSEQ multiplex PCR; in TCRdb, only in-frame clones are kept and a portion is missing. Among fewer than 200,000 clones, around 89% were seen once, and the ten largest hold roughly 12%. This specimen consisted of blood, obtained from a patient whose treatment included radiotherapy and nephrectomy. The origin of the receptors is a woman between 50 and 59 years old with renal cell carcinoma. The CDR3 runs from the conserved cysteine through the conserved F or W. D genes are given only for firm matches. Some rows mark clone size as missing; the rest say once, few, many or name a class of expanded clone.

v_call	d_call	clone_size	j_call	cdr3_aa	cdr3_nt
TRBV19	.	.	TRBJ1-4	CASSSMGVPSTNEKLFF	TGTGCCAGTAGTAGCATGGGGGTCCCCTCAACTAATGAAAAACTGTTTTTT
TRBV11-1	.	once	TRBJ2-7	CASSLTQGSYEQYF	TGTGCCAGCAGCCTCACGCAGGGCTCCTACGAGCAGTACTTC
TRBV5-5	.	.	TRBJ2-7	CASSFTDGYYEQYF	TGTGCCAGCAGCTTCACAGACGGATACTACGAGCAGTACTTC
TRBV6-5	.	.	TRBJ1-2	CASSKRDRAPYGYTF	TGTGCCAGCAGTAAACGAGACAGAGCGCCCTATGGCTACACCTTC
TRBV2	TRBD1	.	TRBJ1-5	CASSGQGVSNQPQHF	TGTGCCAGCAGCGGACAGGGGGTCAGCAATCAGCCCCAGCATTTT
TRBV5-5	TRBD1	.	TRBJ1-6	CASSLVWDRVSPLHF	TGTGCCAGCAGCTTGGTTTGGGACAGGGTTTCACCCCTCCACTTT
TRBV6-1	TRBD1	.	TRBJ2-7	CASSVTHRGSYEQYF	TGTGCCAGCAGTGTAACCCACAGGGGCTCCTACGAGCAGTACTTC
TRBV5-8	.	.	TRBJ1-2	CASSLYGYTF	TGTGCCAGCAGTCTATATGGCTACACCTTC
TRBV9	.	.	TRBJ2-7	CASSAYVTGSHEQYF	TGTGCCAGCAGCGCCTACGTAACAGGGTCCCACGAGCAGTACTTC
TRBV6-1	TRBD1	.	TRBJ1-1	CASRSGDRVSEAFF	TGTGCCAGCAGGTCCGGGGACAGGGTGTCTGAAGCTTTCTTT
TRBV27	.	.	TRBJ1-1	CASSPQYPLQAFF	TGTGCCAGCAGTCCTCAGTATCCGCTGCAAGCTTTCTTT
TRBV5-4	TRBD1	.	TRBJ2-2	CASSKGQGRDTGELFF	TGTGCCAGCAGCAAAGGACAGGGGCGAGACACCGGGGAGCTGTTTTTT
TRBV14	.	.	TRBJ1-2	CASSQGLDYGYTF	TGTGCCAGCAGCCAAGGTTTGGACTATGGCTACACCTTC
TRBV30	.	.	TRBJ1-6	CAWRGVPNSPLHF	TGTGCCTGGAGAGGGGTCCCAAATTCACCCCTCCACTTT
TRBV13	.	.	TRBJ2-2	CASSFTNTGELFF	TGTGCCAGCAGCTTCACGAACACCGGGGAGCTGTTTTTT
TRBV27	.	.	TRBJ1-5	CASSFSSNQPQHF	TGTGCCAGCAGTTTTAGTAGCAATCAGCCCCAGCATTTT
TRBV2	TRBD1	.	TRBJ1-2	CASRWGGTGARVDYGYTF	TGTGCCAGCCGCTGGGGAGGGACAGGGGCGAGAGTAGACTATGGCTACACCTTC
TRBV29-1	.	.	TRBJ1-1	CSVLPSGGVTNTEAFF	TGCAGCGTCCTACCCAGCGGAGGGGTTACGAACACTGAAGCTTTCTTT
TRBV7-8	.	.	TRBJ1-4	CASSLARGGEKLFF	TGTGCCAGCAGCTTAGCGCGCGGGGGTGAAAAACTGTTTTTT
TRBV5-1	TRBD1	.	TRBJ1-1	CASSLVSGTGGRYTEAFF	TGCGCCAGCAGCTTGGTATCCGGGACAGGGGGTAGGTATACTGAAGCTTTCTTT
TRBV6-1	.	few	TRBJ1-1	CASSPGLLNTEAFF	TGTGCCAGCAGTCCCGGACTCTTGAACACTGAAGCTTTCTTT
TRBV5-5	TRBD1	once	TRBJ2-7	CASSLVSGDRNEQYF	TGTGCCAGCAGCTTGGTTAGTGGGGACAGGAACGAGCAGTACTTC
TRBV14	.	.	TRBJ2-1	CASSLAPDSYNEQFF	TGTGCCAGCAGCCTAGCACCCGACTCCTACAATGAGCAGTTCTTC
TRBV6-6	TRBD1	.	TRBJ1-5	CASSYGTGAHQPQHF	TGTGCCAGCAGTTACGGGACAGGGGCCCATCAGCCCCAGCATTTT
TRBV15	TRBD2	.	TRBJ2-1	CATSLPGLATSYNEQFF	TGTGCCACCAGTCTCCCGGGACTAGCGACCTCCTACAATGAGCAGTTCTTC
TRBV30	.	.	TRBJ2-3	CAWSSGAGAGDTQYF	TGTGCCTGGAGTTCAGGGGCAGGGGCAGGGGATACGCAGTATTTT
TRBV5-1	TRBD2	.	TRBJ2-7	CASSLEWTSGYEQYF	TGCGCCAGCAGCTTGGAGTGGACTAGCGGCTACGAGCAGTACTTC
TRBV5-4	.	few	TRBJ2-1	CASSPRTEEQFF	TGTGCCAGCAGCCCAAGGACGGAAGAGCAGTTCTTC
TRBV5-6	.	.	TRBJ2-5	CASSSTGDGQETQYF	TGTGCCAGCAGCTCTACCGGGGACGGTCAGGAGACCCAGTACTTC
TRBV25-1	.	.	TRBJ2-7	CASTTVGGHEQYF	TGTGCCAGCACCACGGTCGGGGGCCACGAGCAGTACTTC
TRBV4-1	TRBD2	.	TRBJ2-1	CASSSQSLAGGPEEQFF	TGCGCCAGCAGCTCCCAATCACTAGCGGGGGGCCCGGAGGAGCAGTTCTTC
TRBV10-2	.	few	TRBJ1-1	CASSAGNTEAFF	TGCGCCAGCAGTGCGGGGAACACTGAAGCTTTCTTT
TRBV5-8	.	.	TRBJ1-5	CASSPPGHKDQPQHF	TGTGCCAGCAGCCCCCCGGGACACAAAGATCAGCCCCAGCATTTT
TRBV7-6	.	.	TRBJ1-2	CASSLGRAEGGYGYTF	TGTGCCAGCAGCTTAGGGAGGGCAGAAGGGGGGTATGGCTACACCTTC
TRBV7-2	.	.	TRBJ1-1	CASSLGEAGEAFF	TGTGCCAGCAGCCTAGGGGAGGCAGGTGAAGCTTTCTTT
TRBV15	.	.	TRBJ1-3	CATSRDRSGRGNTIYF	TGTGCCACCAGCAGAGATCGATCGGGTAGAGGAAACACCATATATTTT
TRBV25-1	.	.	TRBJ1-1	CASSEVEGTAFF	TGTGCCAGCAGTGAAGTGGAAGGTACTGCTTTCTTT
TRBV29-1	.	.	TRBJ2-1	CSVEDPPRPGEAAANEQFF	TGCAGCGTTGAAGATCCCCCTCGTCCGGGGGAGGCAGCTGCCAATGAGCAGTTCTTC
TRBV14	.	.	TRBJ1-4	CASSHTRVVGKKLFF	TGTGCCAGCAGCCACACGCGGGTGGTTGGTAAAAAACTGTTTTTT
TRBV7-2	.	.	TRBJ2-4	CASSFGGVANIQYF	TGTGCCAGCAGCTTTGGAGGGGTCGCGAACATTCAGTACTTC
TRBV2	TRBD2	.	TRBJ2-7	CASRVAGYEQYF	TGTGCCAGCAGGGTAGCGGGGTACGAGCAGTACTTC
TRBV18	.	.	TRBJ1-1	CASSPGVGGNTEAFF	TGTGCCAGCTCACCAGGGGTCGGGGGGAACACTGAAGCTTTCTTT
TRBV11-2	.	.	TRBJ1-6	CASSLSSFDNSPLHF	TGTGCCAGCAGCTTATCTAGTTTTGATAATTCACCCCTCCACTTT
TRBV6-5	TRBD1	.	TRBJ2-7	CASSYWTGEQYF	TGTGCCAGCAGTTACTGGACAGGGGAGCAGTACTTC